The 17 T cell receptor beta chains below were found in one sample sequenced in a study of blood T cell repertoires in COVID-19. Generated by immunoSEQ multiplex PCR, the TCRdb table keeps only in-frame clones and is missing some. The top ten hold 1.4% of the sample, which has approximately 240,000 clones, approximately 80% seen once. Sequencing used peripheral blood. These receptors came from a woman between 35 and 50 years old who had recovered from COVID-19.

The J gene is TRBJ1-1, the V gene TRBV24-1; 7 bases line up with TRBD1. This CDR3 spans 12 amino acids. V lost 4 bases to trimming and J lost 11 bases; unmatched junction nucleotides: 6. The germline gives CDR1 KGHDR, CDR2 SFDVKD. The CDR3 sequence is CATSDTTGRAFF. The CDR3, as DNA: TGTGCCACCAGTGACACGACAGGGCGGGCTTTCTTT.

J is TRBJ2-1 and V is TRBV7-2; possibly TRBD2 for D (6 bases). The CDR3 is 18 amino acids. Germline CDR1 is SGHTA and CDR2 is FQGNSA. V was cut by 1 base and J by 0 bases, with 16 bases left in between. Written as DNA, the CDR3 is TGTGCCAGCAGCTTAGGTAGGTGGCGGGGAGGCTCCTACAATGAGCAGTTCTTC. Its translation: CASSLGRWRGGSYNEQFF.

This clone was seen just once. The chain links TRBV10-1 to TRBJ2-1; 10 nucleotides match TRBD1. After removal of 4 bases from V and 10 bases from J, the junction contained 10 bases not matched to a gene. Germline V gene lookup returns CDR1 WNHNN and CDR2 SYGVQD (reference sequence). CDR3 length: 15 residues. The CDR3 DNA reads as TGCGCCAGCAGTGCTTCAGGGACAGGGGCTGGAGAGCAGTTCTTC. This codes for CASSASGTGAGEQFF.

The chain employs TRBV7-9 and TRBJ1-3, with TRBD1 matching 9 bases. The length of the CDR3 is 15 residues. The germline V gene has CDR1 SEHNR and CDR2 FQNEAQ (reference sequence). V lost 0 bases, J lost 7 bases, and 4 bases stayed unmatched. The CDR3 reads CASSLAWDRANTIYF. In DNA form, the CDR3 reads TGTGCCAGCAGCTTAGCGTGGGACAGGGCCAACACCATATATTTT.

CDR3 in amino acids: CASSLGRSYEQYF. The CDR3 DNA sequence: TGTGCCAGCAGCTTAGGGCGGAGCTACGAGCAGTACTTC. This chain uses TRBV7-2 with TRBJ2-7; D gene uncertain. Germline values: CDR1 SGHTA, CDR2 FQGNSA. This CDR3 spans 13 amino acids. Between the trimmed V and J ends, which lost 1 base and 3 bases, there was a span of 7 bases.

This clone was detected a few times. Other DNA sequences of this sample code for an identical CDR3. The chain couples TRBV18 to TRBJ1-5, with unresolved D. This CDR3 comprises 13 residues. Germline assignment: CDR1 KGHSH and CDR2 LQKENI. The V end was cut by 2 bases, the J end by 5 bases, with 7 bases between. The chain's CDR3 is CASSPGRDQPQHF. In DNA, the CDR3 is TGTGCCAGCTCACCAGGGCGGGATCAGCCCCAGCATTTT.

This clone was observed a few times. The rearrangement links TRBV18 to TRBJ2-1, with a tentative D call TRBD2 (5 bases). The CDR3 is 14 amino acids. V was clipped by 3 bases and J by 6 bases, with 12 bases between them. Per germline, CDR1 KGHSH and CDR2 LQKENI. The CDR3 protein is CASSPGLLGNEQFF. In DNA, the CDR3 is TGTGCCAGCTCACCTGGACTTCTCGGCAATGAGCAGTTCTTC. Full variable domain (outside the CDR3, taken from reference TRBV18 and TRBJ2-1): NAGVMQNPRHLVRRRGQEARLRCSPMKGHSHVYWYRQLPEEGLKFMVYLQKENIIDESGMPKERFSAEFPKEGPSILRIQQVVRGDSAAYFCASSPGLLGNEQFFGPGTRLTVL.

V usage is TRBV20-1 and J usage is TRBJ1-4; D not resolved. The germline V and J ends were trimmed by 3 bases and 3 bases, with 14 bases remaining between them. In germline, CDR1 is DFQATT, CDR2 SNEGSKA (reference sequence). The CDR3 extends over 15 amino acids. CDR3 bases: TGCAGTGCTAGTCCTCGGTCCGGTTCTAATGAAAAACTGTTTTTT. This translates into CSASPRSGSNEKLFF.

This chain joins TRBV28 and TRBJ1-1; 8 positions agree with TRBD1. CDR3 length equals 13 residues. Germline trimming cut 5 bases from V and 6 bases from J; bases unmatched to any gene: 5. Germline V gene sequence: CDR1 MDHEN, CDR2 SYDVKM. CDR3 loop: CASSGQGGPEAFF. CDR3 in DNA: TGTGCCAGCAGTGGACAGGGTGGCCCTGAAGCTTTCTTT.

The chain joins TRBV7-2 to TRBJ1-3, with a possible D match to TRBD1 (6 bases). Germline V gives CDR1 SGHTA, CDR2 FQGNSA. The CDR3 consists of 16 residues. Trimming left V 5 bases short and J 0 bases short, with 14 bases between. The CDR3 DNA reads as TGTGCCAGCAGCCGGGGACAAGGGAACTCTGGAAACACCATATATTTT. Translating gives CASSRGQGNSGNTIYF.

V is TRBV3-1 (or the pseudogene TRBV3-2) and J is TRBJ2-7, with 8 bases that match TRBD1. Germline CDR1 LGHDT, CDR2 YNNKEL (reference sequence). The CDR3 is 14 residues long. Trimming removed 3 bases from V and 4 bases from J; junction bases left unmatched: 5. The CDR3 reads CASSHLDRDYEQYF. Written as DNA, the CDR3 is TGTGCCAGCAGCCACCTGGACAGGGATTACGAGCAGTACTTC.

V usage is TRBV12-3 or TRBV12-4 and J usage is TRBJ1-5; TRBD1 agrees at 8 bases. The J segment lost 5 bases and the V segment lost 8 bases, leaving 5 bases of the junction unmatched. The CDR3 runs 13 residues. The CDR3 coding sequence is TGTGCCAGCGGTATGGACAGGGATCAGCCCCAGCATTTT. It specifies CASGMDRDQPQHF.

The chain combines TRBV10-3 with TRBJ1-1; 7 bases fit TRBD1. The CDR3 is made up of 13 amino acids. J gave up 1 base and V 11 bases, and 7 bases lay outside the gene matches. Germline CDR1 and CDR2: ENHRY and SYGVKD. The CDR3 DNA follows: TGTGCCGTAGGGGACAGAACGAACACTGAAGCTTTCTTT. Amino acids: CAVGDRTNTEAFF.

The CDR3 reads CASSVGLAGPNQETQYF. The DNA for the CDR3 is TGTGCCAGCAGCGTCGGACTAGCGGGGCCTAACCAAGAGACCCAGTACTTC. The chain uses TRBV9 and TRBJ2-5; 12 positions match TRBD2. Germline CDR1 is SGDLS and CDR2 is YYNGEE. The trim removed 2 bases at V and 0 bases at J, leaving 5 bases unmatched. The CDR3 has 17 residues.

The chain carries TRBV11-2 and TRBJ1-2, with D unclear. Germline CDR1 SGHAT, CDR2 FQNNGV. There are 15 residues in the CDR3. V was pared by 0 bases and J by 4 bases, with 12 bases between. The CDR3 nucleotides read TGTGCCAGCAGCTTAGATAGCGGGGTGGGCTATGGCTACACCTTC. This sequence encodes CASSLDSGVGYGYTF.

The rearrangement uses TRBV5-1 and TRBJ2-5; a possible D gene is TRBD2 (6 bases). The germline V gene encodes CDR1 SGHRS and CDR2 YFSETQ. This CDR3 has 14 residues. Between the trimmed V and J ends, which lost 2 bases and 5 bases, there was a span of 13 bases. The CDR3 here is CASSFGGVGETQYF. The CDR3 DNA reads as TGCGCCAGCAGCTTTGGAGGGGTAGGGGAGACCCAGTACTTC.

The chain uses TRBV5-8 and TRBJ1-2; maybe TRBD1 (5 bases). There are 12 residues in the CDR3. Germline CDR1 reads SGHTS; CDR2 reads YDEGEE. V was clipped by 5 bases and J by 8 bases, with 13 bases between them. CDR3 in amino acids: CASSRQAGGYTF. The CDR3 region has the DNA TGTGCCAGCAGTAGGCAGGCAGGGGGCTACACCTTC.